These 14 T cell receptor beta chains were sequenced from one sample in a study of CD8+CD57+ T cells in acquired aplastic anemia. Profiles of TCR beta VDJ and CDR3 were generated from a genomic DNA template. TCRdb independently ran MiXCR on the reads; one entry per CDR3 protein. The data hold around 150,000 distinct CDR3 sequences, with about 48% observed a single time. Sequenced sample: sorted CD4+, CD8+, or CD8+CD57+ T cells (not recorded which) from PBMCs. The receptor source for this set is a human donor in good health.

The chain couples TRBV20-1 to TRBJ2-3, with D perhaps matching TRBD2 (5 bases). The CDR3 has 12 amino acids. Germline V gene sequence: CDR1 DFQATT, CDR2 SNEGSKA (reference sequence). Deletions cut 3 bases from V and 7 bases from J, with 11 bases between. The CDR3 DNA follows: TGCAGTGCTAGGGACTCAAGATATACGCAGTATTTT. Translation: CSARDSRYTQYF.

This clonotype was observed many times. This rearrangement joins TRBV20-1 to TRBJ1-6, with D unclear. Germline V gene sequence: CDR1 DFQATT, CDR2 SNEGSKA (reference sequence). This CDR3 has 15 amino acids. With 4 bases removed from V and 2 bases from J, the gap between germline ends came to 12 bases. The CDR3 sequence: CSAMWGRTYNSPLHF. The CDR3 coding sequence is TGCAGTGCTATGTGGGGTAGGACCTATAATTCACCCCTCCACTTT.

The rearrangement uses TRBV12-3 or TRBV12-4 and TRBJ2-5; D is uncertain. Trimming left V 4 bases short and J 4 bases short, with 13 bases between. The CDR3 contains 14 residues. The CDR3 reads CASSSDTRAETQYF. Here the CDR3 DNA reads TGTGCCAGCAGTTCAGACACCCGCGCAGAGACCCAGTACTTC.

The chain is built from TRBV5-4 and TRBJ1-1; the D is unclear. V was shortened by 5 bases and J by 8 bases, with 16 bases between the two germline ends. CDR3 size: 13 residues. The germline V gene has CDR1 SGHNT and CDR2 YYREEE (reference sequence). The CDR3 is CASSADGKSEAFF. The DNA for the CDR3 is TGTGCCAGCAGTGCTGATGGGAAATCAGAAGCTTTCTTT.

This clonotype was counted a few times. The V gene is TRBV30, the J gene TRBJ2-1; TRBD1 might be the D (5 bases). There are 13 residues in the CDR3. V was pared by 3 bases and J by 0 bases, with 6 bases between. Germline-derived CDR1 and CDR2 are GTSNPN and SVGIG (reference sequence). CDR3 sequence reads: CAWRTASYNEQFF. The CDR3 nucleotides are TGTGCCTGGAGGACAGCCTCCTACAATGAGCAGTTCTTC.

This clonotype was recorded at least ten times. The CDR3 here is CASSKQGLAGDNEQFF. The CDR3 coding sequence is TGTGCCAGCAGTAAGCAAGGACTAGCGGGAGACAATGAGCAGTTCTTC. The V gene is TRBV12-3 or TRBV12-4, the J gene TRBJ2-1; 13 nucleotides agree with TRBD2. The CDR3 loop spans 16 amino acids. Trimming removed 5 bases from V and 5 bases from J; junction bases left unmatched: 6.

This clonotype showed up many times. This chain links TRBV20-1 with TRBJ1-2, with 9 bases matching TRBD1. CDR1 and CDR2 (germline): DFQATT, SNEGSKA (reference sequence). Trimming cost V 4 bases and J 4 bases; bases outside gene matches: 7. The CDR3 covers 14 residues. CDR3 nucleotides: TGCAGTGCTAAACCGATGACAGGGGGCTATGGCTACACCTTC. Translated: CSAKPMTGGYGYTF.

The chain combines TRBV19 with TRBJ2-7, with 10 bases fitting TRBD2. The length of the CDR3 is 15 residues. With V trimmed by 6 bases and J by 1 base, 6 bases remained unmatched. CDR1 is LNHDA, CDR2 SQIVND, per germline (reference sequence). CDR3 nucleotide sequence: TGTGCCAGTAGCCCCTCTAGCGGGGGTTCCTACGAGCAGTACTTC. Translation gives CASSPSSGGSYEQYF. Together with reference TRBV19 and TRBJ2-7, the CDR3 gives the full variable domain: DGGITQSPKYLFRKEGQNVTLSCEQNLNHDAMYWYRQDPGQGLRLIYYSQIVNDFQKGDIAEGYSVSREKKESFPLTVTSAQKNPTAFYLCASSPSSGGSYEQYFGPGTRLTVT.

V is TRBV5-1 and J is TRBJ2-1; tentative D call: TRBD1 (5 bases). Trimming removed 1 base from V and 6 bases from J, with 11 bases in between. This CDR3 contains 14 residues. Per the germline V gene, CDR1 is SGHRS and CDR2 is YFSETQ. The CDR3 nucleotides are TGCGCCAGCAGCTTGAGCAGGGTGAGCAATGAGCAGTTCTTC. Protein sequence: CASSLSRVSNEQFF.

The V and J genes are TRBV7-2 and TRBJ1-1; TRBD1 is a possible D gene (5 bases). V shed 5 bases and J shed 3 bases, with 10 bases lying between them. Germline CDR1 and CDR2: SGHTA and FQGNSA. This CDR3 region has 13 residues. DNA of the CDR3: TGTGCCAGCAGCGTAAAGGGGTACACTGAAGCTTTCTTT. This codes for CASSVKGYTEAFF.

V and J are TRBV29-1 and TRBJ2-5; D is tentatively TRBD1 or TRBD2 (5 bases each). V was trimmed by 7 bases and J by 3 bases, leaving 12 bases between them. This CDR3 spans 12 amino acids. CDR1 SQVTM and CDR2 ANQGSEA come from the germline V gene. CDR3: CSAWGFEETQYF. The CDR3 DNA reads TGCAGCGCTTGGGGGTTCGAAGAGACCCAGTACTTC. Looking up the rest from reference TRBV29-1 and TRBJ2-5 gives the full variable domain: SAVISQKPSRDICQRGTSLTIQCQVDSQVTMMFWYRQQPGQSLTLIATANQGSEATYESGFVIDKFPISRPNLTFSTLTVSNMSPEDSSIYLCSAWGFEETQYFGPGTRLLVL.

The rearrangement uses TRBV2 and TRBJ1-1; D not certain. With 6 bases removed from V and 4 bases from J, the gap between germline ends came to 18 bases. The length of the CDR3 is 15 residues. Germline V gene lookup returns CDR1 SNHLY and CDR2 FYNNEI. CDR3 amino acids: CASSHTDLVSTEAFF. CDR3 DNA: TGTGCCAGCAGCCACACGGACTTAGTCAGCACTGAAGCTTTCTTT.

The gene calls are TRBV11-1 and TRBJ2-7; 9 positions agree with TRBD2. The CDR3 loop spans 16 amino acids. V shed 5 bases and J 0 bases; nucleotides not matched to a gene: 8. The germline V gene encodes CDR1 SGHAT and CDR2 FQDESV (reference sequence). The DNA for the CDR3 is TGTGCCAGCAGCCCGCTAGCGGGGATTAGCTCCTACGAGCAGTACTTC. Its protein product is CASSPLAGISSYEQYF.

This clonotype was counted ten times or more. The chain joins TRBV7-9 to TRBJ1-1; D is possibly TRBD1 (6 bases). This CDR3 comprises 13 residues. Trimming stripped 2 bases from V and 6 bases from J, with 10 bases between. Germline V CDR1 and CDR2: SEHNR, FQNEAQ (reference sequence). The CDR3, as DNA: TGTGCCAGCAGCTTAATTACAGGGTCTGAAGCTTTCTTT. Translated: CASSLITGSEAFF.